The table lists the clone carrying this TCR beta chain with a few counts. Its antigen is not identified. Germline V lookup: CDR1 SGHNT, CDR2 YYREEE (reference sequence). Trimming stripped 4 bases from V and 4 bases from J, with 3 bases between. The length of the CDR3 is 11 residues. The data stem from a study of glioma-infiltrating T cells after dendritic cell vaccination. Study context: Three intradermal dendritic cell vaccine injections were given every two weeks. Study results and caveats: Survival was not directly related to TCR clonality in these patients. Estimated pretreatment TIL content predicted outcome after dendritic cell vaccination.

The PCR used 60 V beta and 13 J beta primers. Measured with immunoSEQ multiplex PCR; TCRdb has only the in-frame clones, and not every one. The sample contains 55,000 to 75,000 clones, approximately 80% of which appear only once. Sequenced material: blood, taken before dendritic cell vaccination. The chain carries TRBV5-4 and TRBJ2-1, with D unresolved. The source of this sequence is a human donor with glioblastoma. This CDR3 is CASSRYNEQFF. The DNA for the CDR3 is TGTGCCAGCAGCCGTTACAATGAGCAGTTCTTC.